The rows below give T cell receptor beta chains drawn from one sample of a study of cytomegalovirus exposure and HLA in healthy donors. Libraries were prepared by immunoSEQ multiplex PCR; TCRdb keeps only in-frame clonotypes and omits some of them. This sample has over 100,000 clones, with roughly 79% found just once. The material sequenced was PBMCs. Receptors originate from a man aged 60 to 75 in good health and CMV-seropositive. Both conserved end residues are part of each CDR3. The order of the fields is clone size, V gene, J gene, D gene, CDR3 DNA, CDR3 protein. D genes are given only for firm matches. Size is stated for part of the rows, as once, few or many counts, or as a class when the clone is expanded.

size: -; V: TRBV27; J: TRBJ2-3; D: TRBD1; DNA: TGTGCCAGCAGTTTCTTCCCGGGACAGGGGACAGATACGCAGTATTTT; CDR3: CASSFFPGQGTDTQYF
size: -; V: TRBV4-2; J: TRBJ2-1; D: TRBD2; DNA: TGTGCCAGCAGCCGCCCGGGCCCAGCGGGAAATGAGCAGTTCTTC; CDR3: CASSRPGPAGNEQFF
size: -; V: TRBV7-9; J: TRBJ1-1; D: -; DNA: TGTGCCAGCAGCTCACCGGCGGGGGCTGGGACTGAAGCTTTCTTT; CDR3: CASSSPAGAGTEAFF
size: -; V: TRBV11-2; J: TRBJ2-7; D: -; DNA: TGTGCCAGCAGCTTAGGTGGAGTGGGGGGAGAGACCTACGAGCAGTACTTC; CDR3: CASSLGGVGGETYEQYF
size: -; V: TRBV27; J: TRBJ2-2; D: -; DNA: TGTGCCAGCAGTTTAAGGGCGGGGCCCGGGGAGCTGTTTTTT; CDR3: CASSLRAGPGELFF
size: -; V: TRBV27; J: TRBJ2-5; D: TRBD1; DNA: TGTGCCAGCAGTTTTTGGGACAGGGTGGAGACCCAGTACTTC; CDR3: CASSFWDRVETQYF
size: -; V: TRBV11-2; J: TRBJ1-2; D: -; DNA: TGTGCCAGCAGCCGAGAGAGCGGGAACGACGGCTATGGCTACACCTTC; CDR3: CASSRESGNDGYGYTF
size: -; V: TRBV2; J: TRBJ2-7; D: TRBD2; DNA: TGTGCCAGCAGTCCCGGGACTAGCGGGGCCGGGGGGCAGTACTTC; CDR3: CASSPGTSGAGGQYF
size: -; V: TRBV6-6; J: TRBJ2-7; D: -; DNA: TGTGCCAGCAGCCAGCAGGGGGGAGTGTACGAGCAGTACTTC; CDR3: CASSQQGGVYEQYF
size: -; V: TRBV18; J: TRBJ2-3; D: TRBD1; DNA: TGTGCCAGCTCAATCACGTCGGGACAGGGGGCGACCACAGATACGCAGTATTTT; CDR3: CASSITSGQGATTDTQYF
size: once; V: TRBV4-1; J: TRBJ2-7; D: -; DNA: TGCGCCAGCAGCCAAGATGCTGGGGGGGCCCAGACCTACGAGCAGTACTTC; CDR3: CASSQDAGGAQTYEQYF
size: -; V: TRBV7-3; J: TRBJ2-1; D: -; DNA: TGTGCCAGCAGCTTAGCGGGTGGGGTGAATGAGCAGTTCTTC; CDR3: CASSLAGGVNEQFF
size: -; V: TRBV5-5; J: TRBJ1-1; D: TRBD1; DNA: TGTGCCAGCAGTTTGGGGAGACAGGGGGAAACTGAAGCTTTCTTT; CDR3: CASSLGRQGETEAFF
size: few; V: TRBV18; J: TRBJ1-4; D: -; DNA: TGTGCCAGCTCACGGTTGATAGAGGAAAAACTGTTTTTT; CDR3: CASSRLIEEKLFF
size: -; V: TRBV15; J: TRBJ1-6; D: TRBD1; DNA: TGTGCCACCAACGCCAGGGGGCAGAATTCACCCCTCCACTTT; CDR3: CATNARGQNSPLHF
size: -; V: TRBV7-9; J: TRBJ1-6; D: TRBD1; DNA: TGTGCCAGCAGCTGGGGACAGGGCAATAATTCACCCCTCCACTTT; CDR3: CASSWGQGNNSPLHF
size: -; V: TRBV15; J: TRBJ1-5; D: -; DNA: TGTGCCACCAGCAGAGAGGCGGGGAATAGCAATCAGCCCCAGCATTTT; CDR3: CATSREAGNSNQPQHF
size: -; V: TRBV7-6; J: TRBJ1-5; D: -; DNA: TGTGCCAGCAGCTTAGGGGAGGGGGGCAATCAGCCCCAGCATTTT; CDR3: CASSLGEGGNQPQHF
size: -; V: TRBV25-1; J: TRBJ1-1; D: -; DNA: TGTGCCAGCAGTGAACGGGGAGGGGTGACTGAAGCTTTCTTT; CDR3: CASSERGGVTEAFF
size: -; V: TRBV7-9; J: TRBJ1-1; D: TRBD1; DNA: TGTGCCAGCAGCTTAAGCAGGGGGAAAGACACTGAAGCTTTCTTT; CDR3: CASSLSRGKDTEAFF
size: -; V: TRBV4-3; J: TRBJ1-1; D: -; DNA: TGCGCCAGCAGCCAAGATGCGGGCGATGAAGCTTTCTTT; CDR3: CASSQDAGDEAFF
size: -; V: TRBV10-3; J: TRBJ1-3; D: -; DNA: TGTGCCATTGCGGGACCCTCTGGAAACACCATATATTTT; CDR3: CAIAGPSGNTIYF
size: -; V: TRBV7-2; J: TRBJ2-3; D: -; DNA: TGTGCCAGCAGCTTAGCGAAAAGAGCGGCAGATACGCAGTATTTT; CDR3: CASSLAKRAADTQYF